Described below is a single T cell receptor (beta chain) sequence and its context. These data belong to a study of blood T cell repertoires in COVID-19. Across the study: Acute and convalescent COVID-19 samples came from the United States, Italy and Spain. T cells, B-cell-depleted T cells, or PBMCs supplied cDNA or gDNA.

As handled by the study authors: Researchers report that nucleated cell counts were estimated from reference gene primer amplification. Method: immunoSEQ multiplex PCR; TCRdb's copy keeps in-frame clones and lacks some. The V and J calls and clone size come from that table; D and trimming were worked out from the DNA. The sample records tens of thousands of clones, more than 80% being singletons. Enrolment of Seattle patients took place during active infection, and they were followed longitudinally. The V gene's germline CDR1 is SNHLY and CDR2 FYNNEI. The CDR3 sequence is 14 residues long. V lost 7 bases to trimming and J lost 5 bases; unmatched junction nucleotides: 7.

The sequenced sample was peripheral blood. This rearrangement joins TRBV2 to TRBJ1-1; 10 bases match TRBD1. This clonotype was sampled from a man between 50 and 59 years old with COVID-19, enrolled during active disease. The CDR3 sequence: CASIDRGRGTEAFF. Here the CDR3 DNA reads TGTGCCAGCATAGACAGGGGGCGAGGTACTGAAGCTTTCTTT.